The 5 T cell receptor beta chains presented below share a single source sample, sequenced in a study of metastatic and nonmetastatic thyroid tumors. Until they underwent thyroid surgery, no patient had received any treatment. TCRdb reanalyzed the PCR reads with MiXCR. The data contain tens of thousands of clones, 24% of them singletons. The sample taken for sequencing was tumor tissue. These receptors were taken from a female donor with papillary thyroid cancer or a benign thyroid nodule (not recorded which). Some clones in this sample may be carry-over from other donors' samples.

This clone was seen repeatedly, ten times or more. The chain is built from TRBV9 and TRBJ1-1; D possibly corresponds to TRBD1 (5 bases). Germline V lookup: CDR1 SGDLS, CDR2 YYNGEE. This CDR3 comprises 13 residues. V was shortened by 2 bases and J by 3 bases, with 8 bases between the two germline ends. In nucleotides, the CDR3 is TGTGCCAGCAGCGTGTGGACACACACTGAAGCTTTCTTT. Residues: CASSVWTHTEAFF.

The chain uses TRBV20-1 and TRBJ1-5; no clear D gene. Germline assignment: CDR1 DFQATT and CDR2 SNEGSKA (reference sequence). The length of the CDR3 is 13 residues. The ends were cut back, 4 bases at V and 5 bases at J, with 12 bases in the middle. The CDR3 DNA is TGCAGTGCTAAGGGCGGTGGCGATCAGCCCCAGCATTTT. Its translation: CSAKGGGDQPQHF.

This clone was counted at least ten times. This sequence joins TRBV2 and TRBJ1-1; possibly TRBD1 for D (6 bases). CDR1 and CDR2 from the germline V gene are SNHLY and FYNNEI. The CDR3 is 11 residues long. Trimming cost V 2 bases and J 11 bases, with 9 bases left between them. The DNA of the CDR3 is TGTGCCAGCAGTGAAAGGAGGGGGGCTTTCTTT. It encodes CASSERRGAFF. The full variable domain, with the rest looked up from reference TRBV2 and TRBJ1-1, is EPEVTQTPSHQVTQMGQEVILRCVPISNHLYFYWYRQILGQKVEFLVSFYNNEISEKSEIFDDQFSVERPDGSNFTLKIRSTKLEDSAMYFCASSERRGAFFGQGTRLTVV.

The table lists this clone with many counts. This CDR3 is CASSIIGSYNEQFF. The CDR3 DNA sequence: TGTGCCAGTAGTATAATCGGCTCCTACAATGAGCAGTTCTTC. The rearrangement links TRBV19 to TRBJ2-1, with no clear D. This CDR3 has 14 residues. With 2 bases removed from V and 0 bases from J, the gap between germline ends came to 5 bases. Germline CDR1 LNHDA, CDR2 SQIVND (reference sequence).

This clone was detected only a few times. The genes are TRBV6-2 or TRBV6-3 and TRBJ2-5; D remains unclear. Germline CDR1 MNHEY, CDR2 SVGEGT. CDR3 length: 12 amino acids. Trimming took off 7 bases at V and 5 bases at J, with 11 bases between the two ends. The CDR3 sequence is CASTPSKETQYF. The CDR3 nucleotides read TGTGCCAGCACCCCCTCTAAGGAGACCCAGTACTTC.